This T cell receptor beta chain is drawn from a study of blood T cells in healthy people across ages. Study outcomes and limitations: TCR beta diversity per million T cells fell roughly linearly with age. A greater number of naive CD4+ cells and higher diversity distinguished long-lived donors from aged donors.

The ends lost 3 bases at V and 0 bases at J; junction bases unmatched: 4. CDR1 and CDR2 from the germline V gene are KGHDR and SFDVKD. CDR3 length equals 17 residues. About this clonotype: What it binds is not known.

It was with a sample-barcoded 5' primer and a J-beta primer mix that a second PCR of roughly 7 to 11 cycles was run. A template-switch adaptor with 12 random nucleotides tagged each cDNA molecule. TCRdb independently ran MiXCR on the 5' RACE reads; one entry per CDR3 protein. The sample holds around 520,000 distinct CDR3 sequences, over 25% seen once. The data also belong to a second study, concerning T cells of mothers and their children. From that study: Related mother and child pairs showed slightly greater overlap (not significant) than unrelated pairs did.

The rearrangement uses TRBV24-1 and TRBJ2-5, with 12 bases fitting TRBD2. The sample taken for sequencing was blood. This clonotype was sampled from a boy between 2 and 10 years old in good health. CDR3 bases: TGTGCCACCAGTGATGGGGGACTAGCGGGCAACCAAGAGACCCAGTACTTC. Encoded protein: CATSDGGLAGNQETQYF.